This record concerns one TCR beta chain sequence. There is no known antigen for this receptor. The input lacks base qualities; no much larger clone sits a single base away. This same CDR3 is encoded by further DNA sequences in the sample. This entry comes from a study of cytotoxic CD8 clonotypes in ibrutinib-treated CLL (dated by TCRdb to the early 2020s). Describing the broader study: The cohort included roughly 15 treatment-naive and 11 relapsed/refractory patients; approximately 17 were IGHV unmutated. Longitudinal samples were obtainable from 26 of the 86 participants in the trial. The response samples were drawn at a median of 12 months into treatment, with a range of about 6 to 40 months. Cryopreserved peripheral blood mononuclear cells were collected at three points: before therapy, at response, and at either sustained remission or disease progression. On average, each sample yielded hundreds of thousands of productive templates and roughly 95,000 productive rearrangements. Every sample from remission and from progressive disease was obtained while the patients were still on ibrutinib. Partial responses were observed in about 25 patients and complete responses in 2; after a median follow-up of 68 months, remission was maintained in 14 patients and progression was observed in some 12.

Deletion took 2 bases off V and 1 base off J, with a span of 10 bases between the germline ends. In the germline V gene, CDR1 corresponds to KGHSH and CDR2 to LQKENI. The CDR3 starts with the cysteine, ends with the phenylalanine, and has 15 residues. Only CDR3 DNA is held: 45 bases, read in frame from base 1. General findings and caveats noted by the study authors: Baseline clonality exceeded that of age-matched healthy donors and correlated strongly with circulating CD8+ T-cell counts. Public clonotypes were rare and either contracted or stayed stable during treatment, and the rise in clonality at ibrutinib response reflected the expansion of private clonotypes. Clonality increased at ibrutinib response, stayed stable in sustained remission, and fell back toward baseline at progression. Sampling times were not matched between patients in sustained remission and patients whose disease was progressing, and lymph node repertoires were not examined.

The time point label corresponds to: roughly 2 years on ibrutinib. Approximately 2 micrograms of genomic DNA were extracted from cryopreserved PBMCs for TCR beta library preparation. Longitudinal blood samples from CLL patients on ibrutinib monotherapy were analyzed using high-throughput TCR beta sequencing. Patients were enrolled in a phase 2 open-label single-center ibrutinib monotherapy trial. Each clonotype received, on average, approximately 9.9x coverage in deep resolution sequencing performed on a MiSeq, where the target depth lay between 1 in 1 million and 1 in 200,000 T cells. TCR beta libraries were generated with the immunoSEQ hsTCRB Kit. Under the source paper's analysis protocol: Data were analyzed with ImmunoSEQ Data Assistant and ImmunoSEQ Analyzer, with V, D and J genes assigned per IMGT definitions. Clonality was computed as one minus normalized Shannon entropy of productive rearrangement frequencies, ranging from 0 to 1. Only overrepresented clonotypes making up at least 0.05% of the repertoire of each patient were included in the public clonotype analysis. Thirteen age-matched healthy donor repertoires from immuneACCESS were used as controls for clonality. TCRdb's version of the immuneACCESS table is confined to in-frame rearrangements and falls short of the full clone set. An unresolved V gene accounts for under half of the shortfall where checked; the remainder is of unknown origin. V and J calls and clone size follow that table, whereas D and trimming were derived from the DNA. This sample is represented by around 250,000 clones; 70% of them were singletons. The leading ten clones occupy less than 20% of the sample.

The sequence joins TRBV18 to TRBJ2-3; the D element could tentatively be TRBD1 or TRBD2, as 5 bases agree for each. The receptor was derived from a human donor with chronic lymphocytic leukemia. The specimen comprised PBMCs, sampled after 24 months of ibrutinib treatment. The CDR3 region has the sequence CASSPRRGGTDTQYF. The DNA sequence reads TGTGCCAGCTCACCAAGGCGAGGGGGCACAGATACGCAGTATTTT.